The next 27 T cell receptor beta chains were all read from a single sample in a study of early stage breast cancer tumors (dated by TCRdb to 2016 to 2017). The library was built by means of the immunoSEQ multiplex PCR assay. TCRdb provides this immuneACCESS table in a form limited to in-frame rearrangements. Some clones are lacking; in checked studies, under half of them reflect an unresolved V gene, and why the rest are absent is not known. For this sample there are roughly 20,000 clones; around 80% appear just once. Roughly 1.8% of the sample comes from the top ten. What was sequenced was blood. Source of these receptors: a person aged 70 to 79 with breast cancer.

The chain recombines TRBV7-7 with TRBJ2-1; tentatively, D is TRBD1 (6 bases). Trimming left V 4 bases short and J 0 bases short, with 10 bases between. The CDR3 runs 15 residues. Looked up from germline, CDR1 is SSHAT and CDR2 is FNYEAQ (reference sequence). As DNA, the CDR3 is TGTGCCAGCAGCTCCGGACAGCTCTCCTACAATGAGCAGTTCTTC. Its translation is CASSSGQLSYNEQFF.

V usage is TRBV7-9 and J usage is TRBJ1-4; 8 positions match TRBD1. Germline CDR1 and CDR2: SEHNR and FQNEAQ (reference sequence). The CDR3 totals 15 residues. The V gene end was trimmed by 3 bases and the J gene end by 5 bases; junction bases not matched to a gene: 5. The CDR3 reads CASSFGTGGNEKLFF. CDR3 DNA: TGTGCCAGCAGCTTTGGGACAGGCGGGAATGAAAAACTGTTTTTT. Full variable domain (remainder filled in from reference TRBV7-9 and TRBJ1-4): DTGVSQNPRHKITKRGQNVTFRCDPISEHNRLYWYRQTLGQGPEFLTYFQNEAQLEKSRLLSDRFSAERPKGSFSTLEIQRTEQGDSAMYLCASSFGTGGNEKLFFGSGTQLSVL.

The chain joins TRBV6-5 to TRBJ1-1; 7 bases agree with TRBD1. The germline V gene encodes CDR1 MNHEY and CDR2 SVGAGI. The CDR3 consists of 13 residues. J was trimmed by 5 bases and V by 0 bases; bases with no gene match: 0. CDR3 bases: TGTGCCAGCAGTTACTCGGACAGGACTGAAGCTTTCTTT. Translating gives CASSYSDRTEAFF.

As for this clone: One end of the junction is discordant with germline, which a read error may explain. The V call is TRBV15, the J call TRBJ2-6; D might be TRBD2 (6 bases). Germline assignment: CDR1 LNHNV and CDR2 YYDKDF (reference sequence). The CDR3 covers 16 residues. The CDR3 coding sequence is TGTGCCACCATCAGAGGGGAGGCCTCTGGGGCCAACGTCCTGACTTTC. Translating gives CATIRGEASGANVLTF.

This sequence joins TRBV6-5 and TRBJ1-6, with unresolved D. V was shortened by 8 bases and J by 4 bases, with 15 bases between the two germline ends. This CDR3 is built from 15 residues. Germline CDR1 MNHEY, CDR2 SVGAGI. CDR3 in amino acids: CASRSGDFYNSPLHF. In DNA form, the CDR3 reads TGTGCCAGCCGGAGTGGAGATTTTTATAATTCACCCCTCCACTTT.

The genes are TRBV5-4 and TRBJ1-2; weak D call: TRBD1 (5 bases). CDR3 length: 14 residues. Trimming cost V 1 base and J 4 bases, with 11 bases left between them. Germline loops: CDR1 SGHNT, CDR2 YYREEE (reference sequence). CDR3 region: CASSLQGGGYGYTF. CDR3 nucleotide sequence: TGTGCCAGCAGCTTGCAGGGAGGAGGCTATGGCTACACCTTC.

The chain combines TRBV4-2 with TRBJ1-2, with TRBD1 matching over 8 bases. J gave up 5 bases and V 1 base, and 3 bases lay outside the gene matches. The CDR3 contains 14 residues. Germline V gene data show CDR1 as LGHNA and CDR2 as YNFKEQ. CDR3 DNA sequence: TGTGCCAGCAGCCAAGGCCAGGGGGCGTATGGCTACACCTTC. Translating it yields CASSQGQGAYGYTF.

This clone was detected only a few times. V and J are TRBV30 and TRBJ2-5, with D perhaps matching TRBD2 (5 bases). V was shortened by 3 bases and J by 4 bases, with 9 bases between the two germline ends. CDR1 and CDR2 (germline): GTSNPN, SVGIG (reference sequence). The CDR3 has 12 amino acids. In DNA, the CDR3 is TGTGCCTGGAGCCCGGGGATAGAGACCCAGTACTTC. Encoded protein: CAWSPGIETQYF.

The chain joins TRBV6-5 to TRBJ2-3; 8 nucleotides line up with TRBD2. J gave up 10 bases and V 6 bases, and 3 bases lay outside the gene matches. Germline V CDR1 and CDR2: MNHEY, SVGAGI. The length of the CDR3 is 11 residues. The CDR3 nucleotides read TGTGCCAGCAGCCCCGGGGGGGCGCAGTATTTT. Protein: CASSPGGAQYF.

The chain carries TRBV19 and TRBJ2-7; 7 positions agree with TRBD1. From germline, CDR1 is LNHDA and CDR2 SQIVND (reference sequence). V dropped 7 bases and J dropped 1; count of bases not matched to a gene: 4. The CDR3 sequence is 13 residues long. CDR3 loop: CASKRTGSYEQYF. The CDR3 DNA is TGTGCCAGTAAAAGGACAGGTTCCTACGAGCAGTACTTC.

The V and J genes are TRBV6-5 and TRBJ2-3; 7 bases align to TRBD2. CDR1 is MNHEY and CDR2 is SVGAGI in the germline V gene. CDR3 length: 14 amino acids. Unmatched junction bases numbered 5, after V lost 5 bases and J lost 3 bases. CDR3 protein: CASSQAGKTDTQYF. The CDR3 DNA reads TGTGCCAGCAGTCAAGCGGGGAAAACAGATACGCAGTATTTT.

The chain links TRBV4-1 to TRBJ2-1, with 7 bases that match TRBD1. V gave up 3 bases and J gave up 9 bases; unmatched junction bases: 5. The CDR3 is 13 amino acids. Germline-derived CDR1 and CDR2 are MGHRA and YSYEKL. The CDR3 region is CASSQQTGFEQFF. The CDR3 coding sequence is TGCGCCAGCAGCCAGCAGACAGGGTTTGAGCAGTTCTTC.

The chain uses TRBV7-6 and TRBJ2-5; the match to TRBD2 covers 11 bases. The germline V gene encodes CDR1 SGHVS and CDR2 FNYEAQ. The length of the CDR3 is 15 residues. Trimming at V came to 3 bases and at J to 5 bases, leaving 5 bases not matched to a gene. The CDR3 is CASSFELAGVETQYF. CDR3 nucleotides: TGTGCCAGCAGCTTTGAACTAGCGGGGGTGGAGACCCAGTACTTC.

The chain joins TRBV5-1 to TRBJ1-6; 11 bases are a match to TRBD1. Germline assignment: CDR1 SGHRS and CDR2 YFSETQ. This CDR3 is built from 17 residues. Trimming cost V 0 bases and J 6 bases; bases outside gene matches: 5. CDR3 region: CASSLGTGGSGNSPLHF. As DNA, the CDR3 is TGCGCCAGCAGCTTGGGGACAGGGGGCTCGGGTAATTCACCCCTCCACTTT.

The V gene is TRBV28, the J gene TRBJ1-1; no firm D call. The CDR3 is 13 amino acids. The V gene lost 6 bases and the J gene lost 0 bases, with 8 bases spanning the gap. CDR1 is MDHEN and CDR2 is SYDVKM in the germline V gene. The CDR3 is CASSLKMNTEAFF. In DNA, the CDR3 is TGTGCCAGCAGCCTAAAAATGAACACTGAAGCTTTCTTT.

The V call is TRBV11-1, the J call TRBJ2-1, with TRBD1 matching 8 bases. Looked up from germline, CDR1 is SGHAT and CDR2 is FQDESV (reference sequence). The CDR3 consists of 17 residues. The J segment lost 0 bases and the V segment lost 4 bases, leaving 8 bases of the junction unmatched. This chain's CDR3 is CASSYRTGISSYNEQFF. The CDR3 DNA reads as TGTGCCAGCAGCTACAGGACAGGGATTAGCTCCTACAATGAGCAGTTCTTC.

The rearrangement joins TRBV6-1 to TRBJ2-5, with D perhaps TRBD2 (5 bases). V gave up 3 bases and J gave up 5 bases, with 7 bases separating them. CDR3 length: 12 residues. Germline V gene lookup returns CDR1 MNHNS and CDR2 SASEGT. CDR3 in DNA: TGTGCCAGCAGTGAGCCGGGGGAGACCCAGTACTTC. It translates to CASSEPGETQYF.

The genes are TRBV7-8 and TRBJ2-5; perhaps TRBD2 as D (8 bases). CDR3 size: 14 residues. V was pared by 6 bases and J by 5 bases, with 16 bases between. Looked up from germline, CDR1 is SGHVS and CDR2 is FQNEAQ. The CDR3: CASSSGEGAETQYF. CDR3 coding DNA: TGTGCCAGCAGTAGCGGGGAGGGGGCCGAGACCCAGTACTTC. Combining the CDR3 with reference TRBV7-8 and TRBJ2-5 gives the whole variable domain GAGVSQSPRYKVAKRGQDVALRCDPISGHVSLFWYQQALGQGPEFLTYFQNEAQLDKSGLPSDRFFAERPEGSVSTLKIQRTQQEDSAVYLCASSSGEGAETQYFGPGTRLLVL.

The chain links TRBV7-3 to TRBJ2-3, with TRBD2 identical over 11 bases. Trimming removed 5 bases from V and 0 bases from J; junction bases left unmatched: 1. The CDR3 consists of 15 residues. Germline loops: CDR1 SGHTA, CDR2 FQGTGA. In DNA, the CDR3 is TGTGCCAGCAGCCTAGCGGGGGGCAGCACAGATACGCAGTATTTT. Its translation: CASSLAGGSTDTQYF. The full variable domain, its missing parts supplied by reference TRBV7-3 and TRBJ2-3, is GAGVSQTPSNKVTEKGKYVELRCDPISGHTALYWYRQSLGQGPEFLIYFQGTGAADDSGLPNDRFFAVRPEGSVSTLKIQRTERGDSAVYLCASSLAGGSTDTQYFGPGTRLTVL.

J is TRBJ2-3 and V is TRBV6-6; 7 bases are a match to TRBD1. Per the germline V gene, CDR1 is MNHNY and CDR2 is SVGAGI (reference sequence). J was trimmed by 1 base and V by 8 bases; bases with no gene match: 12. The CDR3 totals 16 residues. The CDR3 DNA reads TGTGCCAGCTCGGAAGGGGGCCGGATAGGCACAGATACGCAGTATTTT. It encodes CASSEGGRIGTDTQYF.

This clone was counted only a few times. The chain has TRBV5-4 and TRBJ2-2; TRBD1 matches at 8 bases. The CDR3 loop spans 15 amino acids. Germline V gene lookup returns CDR1 SGHNT and CDR2 YYREEE (reference sequence). J gave up 4 bases and V 2 bases, and 4 bases lay outside the gene matches. CDR3 in DNA: TGTGCCAGCAGCTTTTTAACAGGGGGCACCGGGGAGCTGTTTTTT. It encodes CASSFLTGGTGELFF.

The gene calls are TRBV6-1 and TRBJ1-2; no definite D call. V lost 2 bases, J lost 5 bases, and 15 bases lay in between. The CDR3 runs 15 residues. Germline loops: CDR1 MNHNS, CDR2 SASEGT. The CDR3 loop reads CASSELHSPVYGYTF. DNA for the CDR3: TGTGCCAGCAGTGAACTTCACAGCCCGGTATATGGCTACACCTTC.

The chain combines TRBV27 with TRBJ2-7, with a weak D call TRBD2 (5 bases). Trimming left V 6 bases short and J 3 bases short, with 12 bases between. The CDR3 spans 13 residues. CDR1 is MNHEY, CDR2 SMNVEV, per germline (reference sequence). The CDR3 reads CASRGAKGYEQYF. The CDR3 DNA is TGTGCCAGCAGGGGAGCAAAAGGCTACGAGCAGTACTTC.

The rearrangement uses TRBV15 and TRBJ1-2, with no clear D. The V gene lost 5 bases and the J gene lost 7 bases, with 17 bases spanning the gap. Germline V gene data show CDR1 as LNHNV and CDR2 as YYDKDF (reference sequence). This CDR3 region has 14 residues. This chain's CDR3 is CATSRGGNEGGYTF. CDR3 coding DNA: TGTGCCACCAGCCGAGGAGGTAACGAGGGTGGCTACACCTTC.

This rearrangement joins TRBV6-5 to TRBJ1-3; D is perhaps TRBD1 (6 bases). The CDR3 has 16 amino acids. V was pared by 4 bases and J by 4 bases, with 17 bases between. The germline V gene has CDR1 MNHEY and CDR2 SVGAGI. CDR3 sequence: CASSSLTSGEGNTIYF. DNA of the CDR3: TGTGCCAGCAGTTCCCTCACCTCAGGGGAAGGAAACACCATATATTTT.

V gene TRBV7-9 combines with J gene TRBJ2-7; 8 nucleotides line up with TRBD2. V was clipped by 0 bases and J by 2 bases; unmatched bases: 0. Looked up from germline, CDR1 is SEHNR and CDR2 is FQNEAQ (reference sequence). This CDR3 is 14 amino acids long. The CDR3 is CASSLAGGAYEQYF. The CDR3, as DNA: TGTGCCAGCAGCTTAGCCGGGGGGGCCTACGAGCAGTACTTC. The full variable domain, its missing parts supplied by reference TRBV7-9 and TRBJ2-7, is DTGVSQNPRHKITKRGQNVTFRCDPISEHNRLYWYRQTLGQGPEFLTYFQNEAQLEKSRLLSDRFSAERPKGSFSTLEIQRTEQGDSAMYLCASSLAGGAYEQYFGPGTRLTVT.

This clone was seen only a few times. This chain links TRBV5-4 with TRBJ1-1; D is unclear. This CDR3 comprises 14 residues. The germline V gene encodes CDR1 SGHNT and CDR2 YYREEE (reference sequence). V gave up 1 base and J gave up 1 base, with 8 bases separating them. The CDR3 loop is CASSLSSGNTEAFF. CDR3 nucleotide sequence: TGTGCCAGCAGCTTGTCCTCAGGGAACACTGAAGCTTTCTTT.